The present T cell receptor (beta chain) was sequenced within a study of T cells in Graves' hyperthyroidism and ophthalmopathy. Study results and limitations: Ophthalmopathy was distinguished from stable hyperthyroidism by 13 V-J signatures.

This clonotype was seen many times. Antigen unknown. Authors of the study amplified TCR beta CDR3 regions from RNA transcripts. With the HTBI primer set, the TCR CDR3 went through a first round of RT-PCR. TCRdb processed the multiplex PCR reads anew with MiXCR; each CDR3 protein has one entry. Of fewer than 400,000 distinct CDR3 sequences listed, 15% to 17% are singletons. Trimming took 2 bases from V and 3 from J, leaving 11 bases between them. The CDR3 is 14 residues long. Looked up from germline, CDR1 is SEHNR and CDR2 is FQNEAQ (reference sequence). The source is a woman under 30 with Graves' hyperthyroidism that later progressed to Graves' ophthalmopathy. The V gene is TRBV7-9, the J gene TRBJ2-7, with D hard to call. Sequencing was done on a sample of blood. The CDR3, as DNA: TGTGCCAGCAGCTTATACGGACGCAACTACGAGCAGTACTTC. Amino acid sequence: CASSLYGRNYEQYF.